The next 11 T cell receptor beta chains were all read from a single sample in a study of cytomegalovirus exposure and HLA in healthy donors. A multiplex PCR was run with 60 Vbeta primers and 13 Jbeta primers. The data were produced by immunoSEQ multiplex PCR, yet TCRdb's version contains in-frame clones alone and is incomplete. The sample consists of roughly 190,000 clones, about 87% of them appearing once. What was sequenced was PBMCs. The source is a woman aged 18-35 years in good health and CMV-seronegative.

Worth noting for this clone: Different DNA sequences within this sample yield the same CDR3. V gene TRBV13 combines with J gene TRBJ1-2, with a weak D call TRBD1 (5 bases). The CDR3 is 15 residues long. The ends were cut back, 5 bases at V and 1 base at J, with 14 bases in the middle. Germline loops: CDR1 PRHDT, CDR2 FYEKMQ (reference sequence). The CDR3: CASSADRNLNYGYTF. The CDR3 region has the DNA TGTGCCAGCAGCGCCGACAGAAATCTTAACTATGGCTACACCTTC.

The rearrangement joins TRBV7-2 to TRBJ1-2; 7 positions match TRBD1. This CDR3 comprises 14 residues. Germline loops: CDR1 SGHTA, CDR2 FQGNSA. V dropped 4 bases and J dropped 6; count of bases not matched to a gene: 8. This chain's CDR3 is CASSSSTGQDGYTF. CDR3 bases: TGTGCCAGCAGCTCCAGCACCGGACAGGATGGCTACACCTTC.

The chain is built from TRBV18 and TRBJ2-5; TRBD2 matches 7 bases. The DNA end favors TRBJ2-7, so the J call may be wrong. The CDR3 sequence is 15 residues long. Germline values: CDR1 KGHSH, CDR2 LQKENI. The CDR3 coding sequence is TGTGCCAGCTCACCAGCGACTAGCTCTACCTACGAGCAGTACTTC. Protein product: CASSPATSSTYEQYF.

The J gene is TRBJ2-1, the V gene TRBV2; D is perhaps TRBD2 (5 bases). Germline CDR1 reads SNHLY; CDR2 reads FYNNEI. This CDR3 is built from 12 residues. With 5 bases removed from V and 7 bases from J, the gap between germline ends came to 9 bases. Here the CDR3 reads CASSWTGNEQFF. For the CDR3, the DNA is TGTGCCAGCAGTTGGACGGGAAATGAGCAGTTCTTC. The full variable domain, rest sourced from reference TRBV2 and TRBJ2-1, is EPEVTQTPSHQVTQMGQEVILRCVPISNHLYFYWYRQILGQKVEFLVSFYNNEISEKSEIFDDQFSVERPDGSNFTLKIRSTKLEDSAMYFCASSWTGNEQFFGPGTRLTVL.

This clone was observed a few times. The gene calls are TRBV6-1 and TRBJ1-1; D may be TRBD1 (5 bases). The germline V gene has CDR1 MNHNS and CDR2 SASEGT. The V and J ends lost 2 bases and 5 bases respectively, with 12 bases between them. This CDR3 spans 14 amino acids. In nucleotides, the CDR3 is TGTGCCAGCAGTGAATTTGACAGCCGAACTGAAGCTTTCTTT. This sequence encodes CASSEFDSRTEAFF.

CDR3 residues: CASSWGGSVSEQYF. The CDR3 nucleotides are TGCGCCAGCAGCTGGGGAGGGAGTGTTTCGGAGCAGTACTTC. This chain joins TRBV5-1 and TRBJ2-7, with 7 nucleotides matching TRBD2. The CDR3 length is 14 residues. Germline assignment: CDR1 SGHRS and CDR2 YFSETQ. The V gene end was trimmed by 3 bases and the J gene end by 7 bases; junction bases not matched to a gene: 10.

The chain links TRBV30 to TRBJ2-5, with D tentatively TRBD2 (6 bases). The J call may be in error: the DNA end matches TRBJ2-7 better. CDR1 and CDR2 from the germline V gene are GTSNPN and SVGIG (reference sequence). The CDR3 loop spans 13 amino acids. The CDR3 is CAWSNGSSYEQYF. The DNA of the CDR3 is TGTGCCTGGAGTAACGGGAGCTCCTACGAGCAGTACTTC.

V usage is TRBV7-9 and J usage is TRBJ1-2, with a weak D call TRBD1 (5 bases). CDR1 and CDR2 from the germline V gene are SEHNR and FQNEAQ (reference sequence). V was cut by 5 bases and J by 5 bases, with 9 bases left in between. The CDR3 length is 12 residues. CDR3 sequence: CASSAQDYGYTF. The CDR3 DNA reads TGTGCCAGCAGCGCACAGGATTATGGCTACACCTTC. The full variable domain, rest sourced from reference TRBV7-9 and TRBJ1-2, is DTGVSQNPRHKITKRGQNVTFRCDPISEHNRLYWYRQTLGQGPEFLTYFQNEAQLEKSRLLSDRFSAERPKGSFSTLEIQRTEQGDSAMYLCASSAQDYGYTFGSGTRLTVV.

This clone was observed once. This chain joins TRBV7-2 and TRBJ2-6; no reliable D call. V was trimmed by 2 bases and J by 4 bases, leaving 15 bases between them. The germline V gene has CDR1 SGHTA and CDR2 FQGNSA. The CDR3 totals 17 residues. The CDR3 loop reads CASSLTYSRLGANVLTF. CDR3 DNA sequence: TGTGCCAGCAGCTTAACTTACAGCCGCCTCGGGGCCAACGTCCTGACTTTC. Full variable domain (rest looked up from reference TRBV7-2 and TRBJ2-6): GAGVSQSPSNKVTEKGKDVELRCDPISGHTALYWYRQSLGQGLEFLIYFQGNSAPDKSGLPSDRFSAERTGGSVSTLTIQRTQQEDSAVYLCASSLTYSRLGANVLTFGAGSRLTVL.

V gene TRBV5-1 combines with J gene TRBJ2-5, with TRBD2 matching over 11 bases. The V and J ends lost 4 bases and 1 base, in that order; junction bases with no gene match: 6. The CDR3 runs to 16 residues. CDR1 and CDR2 (germline): SGHRS, YFSETQ. CDR3 DNA: TGCGCCAGCAGCCCCGGAGGGACTAGCGGCCAAGAGACCCAGTACTTC. The encoded protein is CASSPGGTSGQETQYF.

The chain has TRBV27 and TRBJ2-1; no firm D call. Between the trimmed V and J ends, which lost 0 bases and 0 bases, there was a span of 9 bases. In germline, CDR1 is MNHEY, CDR2 SMNVEV (reference sequence). The CDR3 runs 16 residues. CDR3 loop: CASSLSSPSSYNEQFF. CDR3 coding DNA: TGTGCCAGCAGTTTATCGTCCCCGAGCTCCTACAATGAGCAGTTCTTC.